Listed below are T cell receptor beta chains from one sample, sequenced in a study of regulatory T cells in long-lasting Graves disease. Each CDR3 protein gets one entry after TCRdb re-called the multiplex PCR reads with MiXCR. This sample yields approximately 540,000 distinct CDR3 sequences, of which more than 10% are seen a single time; 7.5% to 9% belongs to the top ten. This same sample was also taken into another study, of T cells in Graves' hyperthyroidism and ophthalmopathy.

Sequences were derived from peripheral blood mononuclear cells (PBMCs), sampled at new diagnosis, from a patient treated with antithyroid drugs. These receptors were collected from a woman between 25 and 40 years old with Graves disease. The CDR3 runs from the conserved cysteine through the conserved F or W. Each record gives: V gene, CDR3 length, J gene, CDR3 protein.

v_gene: TRBV3-1; len: 14; j_gene: TRBJ1-2; CDR3aa: CASSQVDPGSGYTF
v_gene: TRBV20-1; len: 13; j_gene: TRBJ1-2; CDR3aa: CSATSGVSYGYTF
v_gene: TRBV9; len: 14; j_gene: TRBJ1-4; CDR3aa: CASSVGGLNEKLFF
v_gene: TRBV9; len: 17; j_gene: TRBJ2-3; CDR3aa: CASGGLAGTRSTDTQYF
v_gene: TRBV6-5; len: 14; j_gene: TRBJ1-6; CDR3aa: CASSYSGMGTPLHF
v_gene: TRBV2; len: 14; j_gene: TRBJ2-7; CDR3aa: CASTKDRFSYEQYF
v_gene: TRBV4-2; len: 17; j_gene: TRBJ2-1; CDR3aa: CASSQDALAGLWNEQFF
v_gene: TRBV28; len: 16; j_gene: TRBJ2-7; CDR3aa: CASSIMAAGGYYEQYF
v_gene: TRBV27; len: 15; j_gene: TRBJ2-1; CDR3aa: CASTLSGRVYNEQFF
v_gene: TRBV2; len: 14; j_gene: TRBJ1-2; CDR3aa: CASRQQSANYGYTF